This T cell receptor (beta chain) was documented in a study of T cell responses to AZD1222 COVID-19 vaccine. Data came from immunoSEQ multiplex PCR; TCRdb stores just in-frame clones and leaves some out. Of some 200,000 clones in the sample, 88% were seen once. On this clone: This sample also contains other DNA sequences that code for the same CDR3.

CDR1 LGHNA and CDR2 YSLEER come from the germline V gene. The ends lost 0 bases at V and 7 bases at J; junction bases unmatched: 5. The CDR3 is 15 residues long. This rearrangement joins TRBV4-3 to TRBJ2-7; 11 positions match TRBD2. This TCR was recovered from an adult who received the AZD1222 COVID-19 vaccine. The sample here was peripheral blood, taken 28 days after the second AZD1222 dose. In DNA, the CDR3 is TGCGCCAGCAGCCAAGATCTAGCGGGAGGAGGGGAGCAGTACTTC. This sequence encodes CASSQDLAGGGEQYF.